Following are 23 T cell receptor beta chains from one sample sequenced in a study of shared T cell receptors in the human thymus (dated by TCRdb to 2020 to 2023). Library prep was done by the immunoSEQ multiplex PCR assay. Drawn from immuneACCESS, this table holds only the in-frame rearrangements with V and J called that TCRdb kept. Clones are partly lost; checked studies trace under half to an unresolved V gene and leave the rest unexplained. For this sample the table gives approximately 660,000 clones, of which 85% to 90% were detected only once. 0.0095% to 0.011% of the sample is held by the ten biggest clonotypes. The sample also formed part of further work on human thymus T cells.

What was sequenced was thymocytes. These receptors all stem from a boy under three years old with a congenital heart defect. Donor details come from another sample of the same person, matched by shared clones.

The chain joins TRBV4-2 to TRBJ2-7; D gene ambiguous. The CDR3 loop spans 14 amino acids. V gave up 4 bases and J gave up 1 base, with 11 bases separating them. CDR1 is LGHNA, CDR2 YNFKEQ, per germline. Written as DNA, the CDR3 is TGTGCCAGCAGCCCAAACTCTCCGTCCTACGAGCAGTACTTC. The encoded protein is CASSPNSPSYEQYF.

The chain links TRBV20-1 to TRBJ1-2; no firm D call. Germline CDR1 and CDR2: DFQATT and SNEGSKA (reference sequence). V lost 3 bases and J 5 bases, leaving 7 bases between the germline ends. The CDR3 covers 11 residues. The DNA of the CDR3 is TGCAGTGCTAGTTTCTCTTATGGCTACACCTTC. This sequence encodes CSASFSYGYTF.

Note on this clone: The sample has other DNA sequences that encode this CDR3 too. The chain couples TRBV5-6 to TRBJ2-7; TRBD2 aligns across 8 bases. Trimming at V came to 0 bases and at J to 1 base, leaving 6 bases not matched to a gene. The CDR3 is 16 residues long. Germline V gene lookup returns CDR1 SGHDT and CDR2 YYEEEE. The CDR3 DNA reads as TGTGCCAGCAGCTTGGGTGGACTAGCAGGATCCTACGAGCAGTACTTC. This sequence encodes CASSLGGLAGSYEQYF. Full variable domain (remainder filled in from reference TRBV5-6 and TRBJ2-7): DAGVTQSPTHLIKTRGQQVTLRCSPKSGHDTVSWYQQALGQGPQFIFQYYEEEERQRGNFPDRFSGHQFPNYSSELNVNALLLGDSALYLCASSLGGLAGSYEQYFGPGTRLTVT.

The rearrangement uses TRBV2 and TRBJ2-1, with 9 bases that match TRBD2. V shed 4 bases, J shed 0 bases, and the junction held 4 bases outside the gene matches. The CDR3 extends over 16 amino acids. Germline loops: CDR1 SNHLY, CDR2 FYNNEI. In nucleotides, the CDR3 is TGTGCCAGCAGTGCCTTTAGCGGGAGCTCCTACAATGAGCAGTTCTTC. This sequence encodes CASSAFSGSSYNEQFF.

The chain carries TRBV27 and TRBJ1-1; possible D gene TRBD1, 5 bases. Trimming left V 5 bases short and J 1 base short, with 17 bases between. The CDR3 contains 16 residues. Germline V CDR1 and CDR2: MNHEY, SMNVEV (reference sequence). CDR3 sequence reads: CASSLYHPGQNTEAFF. The CDR3 coding sequence is TGTGCCAGCAGTCTATACCACCCCGGACAGAACACTGAAGCTTTCTTT.

This clone is a singleton in its sample. The chain is built from TRBV28 and TRBJ2-5; TRBD1 matches 8 bases. CDR1 is MDHEN, CDR2 SYDVKM, per germline. The trim removed 10 bases at V and 3 bases at J, leaving 13 bases unmatched. The CDR3 loop spans 15 amino acids. Here the CDR3 DNA reads TGTGCCACCGCAGGGGGCGGGCCGTCGGAAGAGACCCAGTACTTC. Translated: CATAGGGPSEETQYF.

The count of this clone is one. V usage is TRBV7-2 and J usage is TRBJ1-4; 7 bases match TRBD1. The CDR3 covers 19 residues. Trimming took 2 bases from V and 10 from J; bases not matched to a gene: 22. Germline CDR1 and CDR2: SGHTA and FQGNSA. For the CDR3, the DNA is TGTGCCAGCAGCTTAACCCCCCCCTACGACAGGGCCGCCCTACCAAAACTGTTTTTT. Translated, it gives CASSLTPPYDRAALPKLFF.

This CDR3 reads CASSFPLIGATRRDYSNQPQHF. DNA of the CDR3: TGTGCCAGCAGTTTCCCGCTAATAGGGGCCACCCGAAGGGACTATAGCAATCAGCCCCAGCATTTT. This chain joins TRBV28 and TRBJ1-5; possibly TRBD1 for D (5 bases). CDR3 size: 22 residues. The germline V gene encodes CDR1 MDHEN and CDR2 SYDVKM. V lost 3 bases, J lost 0 bases, and 30 bases lay in between.

This clone was counted between two and nine times. The rearrangement uses TRBV6-1 and TRBJ2-5; TRBD1 agrees at 9 bases. The CDR3 length is 11 residues. Germline CDR1 is MNHNS and CDR2 is SASEGT. Trimming at V came to 11 bases and at J to 5 bases, leaving 3 bases not matched to a gene. In DNA form, the CDR3 reads TGTGCCGGACAGGGGCTGGAGACCCAGTACTTC. Amino acids: CAGQGLETQYF.

This sequence joins TRBV29-1 and TRBJ2-7; TRBD1 matches at 10 bases. This CDR3 comprises 16 residues. Germline trimming cut 2 bases from V and 5 bases from J; bases unmatched to any gene: 12. Per the germline V gene, CDR1 is SQVTM and CDR2 is ANQGSEA. The CDR3: CSVELGRGTGVHEQYF. The DNA for the CDR3 is TGCAGCGTTGAATTGGGGCGGGGGACAGGGGTCCACGAGCAGTACTTC.

The chain employs TRBV27 and TRBJ1-3, with 7 bases matching TRBD1. CDR3 size: 18 residues. J gave up 4 bases and V 8 bases, and 20 bases lay outside the gene matches. Germline CDR1 is MNHEY and CDR2 is SMNVEV (reference sequence). This CDR3 reads CASARGSRAGGSGNTIYF. DNA of the CDR3: TGTGCCAGCGCTCGGGGCTCCCGGGCAGGGGGATCGGGAAACACCATATATTTT.

In the case of this clone: Compared with germline, one end of the junction differs, possibly owing to a read error. The chain is built from TRBV7-9 and TRBJ2-1; TRBD2 matches 8 bases. The CDR3 is 11 amino acids. Per the germline V gene, CDR1 is SEHNR and CDR2 is FQNEAQ (reference sequence). The CDR3 bases are TGTGCCAGCAGCGAGGGACTAGTTGACCTCTTC. Its translation is CASSEGLVDLF. The whole variable domain, filled in from reference TRBV7-9 and TRBJ2-1, reads DTGVSQNPRHKITKRGQNVTFRCDPISEHNRLYWYRQTLGQGPEFLTYFQNEAQLEKSRLLSDRFSAERPKGSFSTLEIQRTEQGDSAMYLCASSEGLVDLFGPGTRLTVL.

Only one count was recorded for this clone. This chain joins TRBV15 and TRBJ1-2, with 7 bases that match TRBD1. The junction had 11 bases not matched to a gene; V was cut back by 0 bases and J by 1 base. The germline V gene has CDR1 LNHNV and CDR2 YYDKDF (reference sequence). The CDR3 is 18 residues long. The CDR3 bases are TGTGCCACCAGCAGAGATAGGGTAGGGGGCCCCTATAACTATGGCTACACCTTC. Protein product: CATSRDRVGGPYNYGYTF.

V is TRBV11-2 and J is TRBJ2-1, with a possible D match to TRBD1 (6 bases). Germline V gives CDR1 SGHAT, CDR2 FQNNGV. The CDR3 extends over 16 amino acids. Trimming left V 5 bases short and J 1 base short, with 15 bases between. The CDR3 here is CASSRQAWASYNEQFF. The CDR3 nucleotides read TGTGCCAGCAGCAGACAGGCGTGGGCGTCCTACAATGAGCAGTTCTTC.

This clone was seen just once. This sequence joins TRBV6-5 and TRBJ2-5; possible D gene TRBD2, 5 bases. The CDR3 runs 15 residues. Trimming removed 4 bases at V and 2 bases at J, with 14 bases between. Germline V gene sequence: CDR1 MNHEY, CDR2 SVGAGI. CDR3 sequence: CASSSEGSPQETQYF. CDR3 DNA sequence: TGTGCCAGCAGTTCCGAGGGTTCCCCACAAGAGACCCAGTACTTC.

The genes are TRBV6-1 and TRBJ2-1; D perhaps matches TRBD2 (6 bases). With 4 bases removed from V and 6 bases from J, the gap between germline ends came to 19 bases. Germline-derived CDR1 and CDR2 are MNHNS and SASEGT. This CDR3 contains 16 residues. The CDR3 here is CASSAAFVGLVNEQFF. The CDR3 DNA reads TGTGCCAGCAGTGCTGCCTTCGTGGGACTGGTCAATGAGCAGTTCTTC.

The chain recombines TRBV11-3 with TRBJ1-2; a possible D gene is TRBD1 (5 bases). CDR1 is SGHNT, CDR2 YENEEA, per germline. The V end was cut by 1 base, the J end by 8 bases, with 17 bases between. The CDR3 runs 15 residues. The CDR3 region is CASSLAPGPGGGYTF. Here the CDR3 DNA reads TGTGCCAGCAGCTTAGCCCCGGGACCCGGAGGGGGCTACACCTTC.

This sequence joins TRBV6-1 and TRBJ2-5; 7 positions agree with TRBD1. The V gene's germline CDR1 is MNHNS and CDR2 SASEGT. The CDR3 spans 12 residues. V lost 11 bases, J lost 3 bases, and 6 bases stayed unmatched. CDR3 nucleotides: TGTGCCGGACAGGACAGAGAAGAGACCCAGTACTTC. This encodes CAGQDREETQYF.

This chain links TRBV27 with TRBJ1-4, with D uncertain. CDR1 and CDR2 (germline): MNHEY, SMNVEV (reference sequence). V lost 4 bases and J lost 4, with 13 bases in between. This CDR3 spans 15 amino acids. CDR3 coding DNA: TGTGCCAGCAGTTCGTTGACATTACGTAATGAAAAACTGTTTTTT. It specifies CASSSLTLRNEKLFF.

This clone occurred a few times. The genes are TRBV28 and TRBJ1-1; possible D gene TRBD1, 6 bases. The V and J ends lost 6 bases and 8 bases respectively, with 10 bases between them. The V gene's germline CDR1 is MDHEN and CDR2 SYDVKM. This CDR3 is 11 amino acids long. The CDR3 DNA reads as TGTGCCAGCAGAAGCACAGGGGAAGCTTTCTTT. Translation gives CASRSTGEAFF.

CDR3 DNA sequence: TGTGCCAGCAGTCGTGGACAGGGCGATTCTGGAAACACCATATATTTT. Protein: CASSRGQGDSGNTIYF. This chain joins TRBV7-9 and TRBJ1-3; the match to TRBD1 covers 8 bases. V dropped 6 bases and J dropped 1; count of bases not matched to a gene: 8. Germline CDR1 reads SEHNR; CDR2 reads FQNEAQ (reference sequence). This CDR3 comprises 16 residues.

This chain uses TRBV4-3 with TRBJ2-7; TRBD1 agrees at 8 bases. V was clipped by 4 bases and J by 5 bases; unmatched bases: 13. Germline V lookup: CDR1 LGHNA, CDR2 YSLEER. The CDR3 is made up of 16 amino acids. In DNA, the CDR3 is TGCGCCAGCAGCCCGGACAGGGAGAGAGGGCCCCACGAGCAGTACTTC. Protein: CASSPDRERGPHEQYF.

The chain has TRBV6-1 and TRBJ2-2; TRBD1 is a possible D gene (6 bases). CDR3 length: 12 residues. Germline CDR1 reads MNHNS; CDR2 reads SASEGT. The ends were cut back, 9 bases at V and 7 bases at J, with 12 bases in the middle. For the CDR3, the DNA is TGTGCCAGTGCAGGGGTTGGCGGGGAGCTGTTTTTT. As protein: CASAGVGGELFF.